Sequencing of this T cell receptor (beta chain) was carried out in a study of T cell responses to AZD1222 COVID-19 vaccine. TCRdb's copy holds only in-frame clones and misses some; the assay was immunoSEQ multiplex PCR. The repertoire consists of roughly 170,000 clones, with approximately 94% occurring once and the leading ten covering more than 1.5%. A note on this clone: The sample has other DNA sequences that encode this CDR3 too.

V gave up 8 bases and J gave up 6 bases, with 20 bases separating them. Germline V gene data show CDR1 as LGHDT and CDR2 as YNNKEL (reference sequence). The CDR3 is 16 residues long. The material was peripheral blood, obtained 28 days after the second AZD1222 dose. This chain links TRBV3-1 (or the pseudogene TRBV3-2) with TRBJ1-6; maybe TRBD1 (5 bases). The TCR was taken from an adult who received the AZD1222 COVID-19 vaccine. The CDR3 is CASATGLGTVNSPLHF. The CDR3 nucleotides are TGTGCCAGCGCTACGGGACTCGGGACGGTTAATTCACCCCTCCACTTT.